The 22 T cell receptor beta chains below come from one sample, sequenced in a study of cytomegalovirus exposure and HLA in healthy donors. With 60 Vbeta and 13 Jbeta primers, the PCR was carried out. The data were produced by immunoSEQ multiplex PCR, yet TCRdb's version contains in-frame clones alone and is incomplete. This sample's clone table lists approximately 40,000 clones. Sample: PBMCs. These receptors were taken from a woman aged 25 to 39 in good health and CMV-seronegative.

This chain joins TRBV18 and TRBJ1-1, with TRBD1 matching 9 bases. V shed 6 bases and J 0 bases; nucleotides not matched to a gene: 11. Germline lookup yields CDR1 KGHSH and CDR2 LQKENI. CDR3 size: 17 residues. The CDR3: CASSLTGGRGMNTEAFF. CDR3 nucleotides: TGTGCCAGCTCTCTCACAGGGGGCAGGGGCATGAACACTGAAGCTTTCTTT.

V and J are TRBV29-1 and TRBJ1-1, with D possibly matching TRBD1 (5 bases). V was cut by 3 bases and J by 1 base, with 15 bases left in between. Germline loops: CDR1 SQVTM, CDR2 ANQGSEA. This CDR3 has 15 amino acids. The CDR3 is CSVEVRGGKNTEAFF. For the CDR3, the DNA is TGCAGCGTTGAGGTACGCGGGGGGAAGAACACTGAAGCTTTCTTT. The full variable domain, its missing parts supplied by reference TRBV29-1 and TRBJ1-1, is SAVISQKPSRDICQRGTSLTIQCQVDSQVTMMFWYRQQPGQSLTLIATANQGSEATYESGFVIDKFPISRPNLTFSTLTVSNMSPEDSSIYLCSVEVRGGKNTEAFFGQGTRLTVV.

Frequency places this clone as medium-sized. The gene calls are TRBV19 and TRBJ2-1; 10 bases are a match to TRBD2. This CDR3 is 15 amino acids long. With V trimmed by 3 bases and J by 6 bases, 5 bases remained unmatched. The germline gives CDR1 LNHDA, CDR2 SQIVND (reference sequence). The CDR3 sequence is CASSISAGGPNEQFF. The CDR3 nucleotides read TGTGCCAGTAGTATCTCAGCGGGAGGGCCCAATGAGCAGTTCTTC. Using reference TRBV19 and TRBJ2-1 for the parts outside the CDR3, the full variable domain is DGGITQSPKYLFRKEGQNVTLSCEQNLNHDAMYWYRQDPGQGLRLIYYSQIVNDFQKGDIAEGYSVSREKKESFPLTVTSAQKNPTAFYLCASSISAGGPNEQFFGPGTRLTVL.

The chain links TRBV7-3 to TRBJ2-2; 8 bases align to TRBD1. J gave up 6 bases and V 5 bases, and 5 bases lay outside the gene matches. The CDR3 runs 14 residues. Germline V gives CDR1 SGHTA, CDR2 FQGTGA. DNA for the CDR3: TGTGCCAGCAGCCCAACGGACAGGGCCGGGGAGCTGTTTTTT. Residues: CASSPTDRAGELFF. Looking up the rest from reference TRBV7-3 and TRBJ2-2 gives the full variable domain: GAGVSQTPSNKVTEKGKYVELRCDPISGHTALYWYRQSLGQGPEFLIYFQGTGAADDSGLPNDRFFAVRPEGSVSTLKIQRTERGDSAVYLCASSPTDRAGELFFGEGSRLTVL.

The chain employs TRBV7-9 and TRBJ2-3; the D gene is possibly TRBD2 (7 bases). V gave up 1 base and J gave up 8 bases, with 19 bases separating them. Looked up from germline, CDR1 is SEHNR and CDR2 is FQNEAQ (reference sequence). CDR3 length: 16 residues. CDR3 sequence reads: CASSLVTSLGGGTQYF. The CDR3 DNA reads TGTGCCAGCAGCTTAGTAACTAGCCTGGGAGGGGGTACGCAGTATTTT.

This chain links TRBV4-1 with TRBJ2-1, with TRBD2 identical over 11 bases. This CDR3 region has 16 residues. The germline CDR1 and CDR2 sequences are MGHRA and YSYEKL. Trimming cost V 3 bases and J 6 bases; bases outside gene matches: 7. CDR3 in amino acids: CASSHLLAGEGNEQFF. CDR3 DNA: TGCGCCAGCAGCCACTTACTAGCGGGAGAGGGCAATGAGCAGTTCTTC.

The genes are TRBV27 and TRBJ2-7; 12 bases are a match to TRBD2. Germline-derived CDR1 and CDR2 are MNHEY and SMNVEV (reference sequence). V shed 4 bases, J shed 5 bases, and the junction held 9 bases outside the gene matches. CDR3 size: 16 residues. As DNA, the CDR3 is TGTGCCAGCAGTTCCAAATGGACTAGCGGGAACGACGAGCAGTACTTC. This encodes CASSSKWTSGNDEQYF.

The chain recombines TRBV29-1 with TRBJ1-1; 7 bases match TRBD1. Losses at the gene ends were 5 bases for V and 13 bases for J; bases not matched to a gene: 10. The V gene's germline CDR1 is SQVTM and CDR2 ANQGSEA. The CDR3 spans 11 residues. The DNA for the CDR3 is TGCAGCGTTTCCCCCTCGGGACAGTATTTCTTT. Translating it yields CSVSPSGQYFF.

This chain connects TRBV6-5 to TRBJ2-1, with 12 bases aligning to TRBD1. The ends lost 7 bases at V and 9 bases at J; junction bases unmatched: 7. CDR3 length: 14 residues. Germline V gene lookup returns CDR1 MNHEY and CDR2 SVGAGI. CDR3 sequence: CASTRDRGLGEQFF. In nucleotides, the CDR3 is TGTGCCAGCACCCGGGACAGGGGGCTGGGTGAGCAGTTCTTC.

The chain joins TRBV4-1 to TRBJ2-5; 11 bases agree with TRBD1. Germline values: CDR1 MGHRA, CDR2 YSYEKL. This CDR3 is built from 16 residues. Losses at the gene ends were 2 bases for V and 5 bases for J; bases not matched to a gene: 7. The DNA of the CDR3 is TGCGCCAGCAGCCAATCCGGACAGGGGGCGCGGGAGACCCAGTACTTC. Its protein product is CASSQSGQGARETQYF.

This sequence joins TRBV13 and TRBJ2-7; possible D gene TRBD1, 6 bases. The CDR3 contains 15 residues. Germline-derived CDR1 and CDR2 are PRHDT and FYEKMQ (reference sequence). V lost 5 bases and J 2 bases, leaving 16 bases between the germline ends. As DNA, the CDR3 is TGTGCCAGCAGCCGAATCCGGGACAATACCTACGAGCAGTACTTC. It translates to CASSRIRDNTYEQYF.

The chain employs TRBV11-2 and TRBJ2-1; 8 bases are a match to TRBD2. V trimming: 3 bases; J trimming: 3 bases; junction bases outside the gene matches: 4. The CDR3 covers 15 residues. CDR1 and CDR2 (germline): SGHAT, FQNNGV. In DNA, the CDR3 is TGTGCCAGCAGCTTCCCAGCGGGAGACTACAATGAGCAGTTCTTC. It specifies CASSFPAGDYNEQFF.

The genes are TRBV18 and TRBJ1-4, with TRBD1 identical over 10 bases. The CDR3 length is 18 residues. V was pared by 6 bases and J by 2 bases, with 12 bases of the junction left unmatched. Germline V gives CDR1 KGHSH, CDR2 LQKENI. The CDR3 reads CASSRLPPGQGTNEKLFF. CDR3 nucleotides: TGTGCCAGCTCCCGACTACCGCCGGGACAGGGGACTAATGAAAAACTGTTTTTT.

This sequence joins TRBV19 and TRBJ2-2; tentative D call: TRBD2 (5 bases). The CDR3 runs to 16 residues. From germline, CDR1 is LNHDA and CDR2 SQIVND (reference sequence). Trimming stripped 5 bases from V and 4 bases from J, with 17 bases between. The CDR3, as DNA: TGTGCCAGTAGTTCTTCCGGGCCGGGGATCACCGGGGAGCTGTTTTTT. This sequence encodes CASSSSGPGITGELFF.

V usage is TRBV4-1 and J usage is TRBJ2-4, with 8 bases fitting TRBD1. V trimming: 4 bases; J trimming: 0 bases; junction bases outside the gene matches: 8. The CDR3 contains 17 residues. CDR1 MGHRA and CDR2 YSYEKL come from the germline V gene. The CDR3 DNA is TGCGCCAGCAGCCGCGGACAGGGCCTTCTAGCCAAAAACATTCAGTACTTC. It encodes CASSRGQGLLAKNIQYF.

This sequence joins TRBV5-5 and TRBJ2-7; no firm D call. This CDR3 is built from 13 residues. Looked up from germline, CDR1 is SGHKS and CDR2 is YYEKEE (reference sequence). The V end was cut by 4 bases, the J end by 4 bases, with 12 bases between. This chain's CDR3 is CASSDITQYEQYF. The DNA for the CDR3 is TGTGCCAGCAGCGACATCACACAATACGAGCAGTACTTC.

The chain uses TRBV6-5 and TRBJ2-7, with a tentative D call TRBD2 (5 bases). CDR1 is MNHEY and CDR2 is SVGAGI in the germline V gene. The CDR3 contains 15 residues. V shed 0 bases and J shed 6 bases, with 15 bases lying between them. The CDR3 DNA reads as TGTGCCAGCAGTTACTCAGATCCAGGAGGCGGCGAGCAGTACTTC. The encoded protein is CASSYSDPGGGEQYF.

The chain is built from TRBV19 and TRBJ2-7; TRBD2 matches at 7 bases. Trimming took 3 bases from V and 0 from J; bases not matched to a gene: 5. From germline, CDR1 is LNHDA and CDR2 SQIVND (reference sequence). The CDR3 length is 15 residues. CDR3 nucleotide sequence: TGTGCCAGTAGTATCGCTCGGGGGGTCTCCTACGAGCAGTACTTC. Protein sequence: CASSIARGVSYEQYF.

V gene TRBV18 combines with J gene TRBJ2-7; TRBD1 aligns across 11 bases. CDR1 is KGHSH, CDR2 LQKENI, per germline. The CDR3 loop spans 16 amino acids. V lost 0 bases and J lost 5; bases outside the gene matches: 6. For the CDR3, the DNA is TGTGCCAGCTCACCACCCCCCGGGACAGGGGGAAACGAGCAGTACTTC. As protein: CASSPPPGTGGNEQYF. Full variable domain (outside the CDR3, taken from reference TRBV18 and TRBJ2-7): NAGVMQNPRHLVRRRGQEARLRCSPMKGHSHVYWYRQLPEEGLKFMVYLQKENIIDESGMPKERFSAEFPKEGPSILRIQQVVRGDSAAYFCASSPPPGTGGNEQYFGPGTRLTVT.

Here the CDR3 DNA reads TGTGCCAGCAGTCGTCCAGGGGGCGGCAATCAGCCCCAGCATTTT. This translates into CASSRPGGGNQPQHF. This chain links TRBV28 with TRBJ1-5, with 8 bases matching TRBD1. The junction had 5 bases not matched to a gene; V was cut back by 5 bases and J by 2 bases. CDR1 and CDR2 (germline): MDHEN, SYDVKM. The CDR3 extends over 15 amino acids.

The CDR3 protein is CAWSGGLAAFF. The CDR3 bases are TGTGCCTGGAGTGGGGGACTTGCGGCTTTCTTT. J is TRBJ1-1 and V is TRBV30, with D perhaps matching TRBD1 (5 bases). V dropped 1 base and J dropped 11 bases, with 11 bases sitting between them. CDR1 and CDR2 from the germline V gene are GTSNPN and SVGIG (reference sequence). The CDR3 covers 11 residues.

The V call is TRBV18, the J call TRBJ2-7, with D unclear. This CDR3 region has 12 residues. Germline V gene data show CDR1 as KGHSH and CDR2 as LQKENI. V gave up 6 bases and J gave up 0 bases, with 6 bases separating them. The DNA of the CDR3 is TGTGCCAGCTCCTTCAGCTCCTACGAGCAGTACTTC. It encodes CASSFSSYEQYF.